The 20 T cell receptor beta chains below all came from one sample that was sequenced in a study of T cells after yellow fever vaccination. TCRdb itself ran the 5' RACE reads through MiXCR, one entry per CDR3 protein. The table shows 500,000 to 650,000 distinct CDR3 sequences, with around 16% occurring only once. The material was PBMCs, obtained about 5 days after the first yellow fever vaccination. All receptors come from a man younger than 35 who received the YFV17D yellow fever vaccine.

This clonotype appeared many times. This chain connects TRBV6-2 or TRBV6-3 to TRBJ1-2; no firm D call. Trimming stripped 2 bases from V and 0 bases from J, with 4 bases between. The CDR3 consists of 13 residues. Germline CDR1 MNHEY, CDR2 SVGEGT. The CDR3 sequence is CASSYGTNYGYTF. The CDR3 nucleotides read TGTGCCAGCAGTTACGGGACTAACTATGGCTACACCTTC.

The V and J genes are TRBV18 and TRBJ1-1; TRBD1 might be the D (6 bases). Trimming removed 5 bases from V and 1 base from J, with 11 bases in between. The CDR3 loop spans 14 amino acids. Germline-derived CDR1 and CDR2 are KGHSH and LQKENI. CDR3 DNA: TGTGCCAGCTCATTGAACAGGGAGAACACTGAAGCTTTCTTT. Its translation is CASSLNRENTEAFF.

CDR3 sequence (DNA): TGTGCCAGCAGCTTAGAGACTATCCAAGAGACCCAGTACTTC. Translation: CASSLETIQETQYF. V usage is TRBV7-9 and J usage is TRBJ2-5; D is perhaps TRBD2 (5 bases). CDR3 length: 14 residues. From germline, CDR1 is SEHNR and CDR2 FQNEAQ (reference sequence). Deletions cut 1 base from V and 1 base from J, with 7 bases between.

This chain joins TRBV2 and TRBJ1-2; D perhaps matches TRBD1 (5 bases). There are 12 residues in the CDR3. Germline values: CDR1 SNHLY, CDR2 FYNNEI. V was trimmed by 7 bases and J by 5 bases, leaving 11 bases between them. CDR3 nucleotides: TGTGCCAGCATTCAGGGCCCTTATGGCTACACCTTC. Its translation is CASIQGPYGYTF.

The chain is built from TRBV9 and TRBJ2-2; 7 bases map to TRBD2. The J segment lost 8 bases and the V segment lost 3 bases, leaving 10 bases of the junction unmatched. The CDR3 covers 15 residues. Germline V CDR1 and CDR2: SGDLS, YYNGEE. DNA for the CDR3: TGTGCCAGCAGCGCCGGGGACTACGTCGGGGGGGAGCTGTTTTTT. It is translated as CASSAGDYVGGELFF.

A few counts support this clonotype. The rearrangement joins TRBV27 to TRBJ2-5; D is unclear. The ends were cut back, 3 bases at V and 1 base at J, with 12 bases in the middle. Germline V gene lookup returns CDR1 MNHEY and CDR2 SMNVEV (reference sequence). The CDR3 has 15 residues. CDR3: CASSFSRAPQETQYF. CDR3 DNA sequence: TGTGCCAGCAGTTTTTCCCGTGCGCCCCAAGAGACCCAGTACTTC.

This clonotype was seen a few times. The chain is built from TRBV6-1 and TRBJ2-7, with 10 bases aligning to TRBD1. CDR1 is MNHNS and CDR2 is SASEGT in the germline V gene. V lost 6 bases and J lost 0; bases outside the gene matches: 5. CDR3 length equals 15 residues. Here the CDR3 reads CASRTGTGASYEQYF. DNA of the CDR3: TGTGCCAGCAGAACCGGGACAGGGGCCTCCTACGAGCAGTACTTC.

The chain has TRBV7-9 and TRBJ2-1; D remains unclear. This CDR3 is 14 amino acids long. Germline values: CDR1 SEHNR, CDR2 FQNEAQ (reference sequence). V was cut by 2 bases and J by 0 bases, with 5 bases left in between. The CDR3 here is CASSLYVSYNEQFF. The CDR3 DNA is TGTGCCAGCAGCTTATACGTCTCCTACAATGAGCAGTTCTTC.

As regards this clonotype: No conserved phenylalanine or tryptophan ends this CDR3, so it is likely a read error. The V call is TRBV11-2, the J call TRBJ2-5; TRBD1 or TRBD2 may be the D gene (5 bases each). The V gene lost 2 bases and the J gene lost 5 bases, with 15 bases spanning the gap. The CDR3 runs to 15 residues. The germline CDR1 and CDR2 sequences are SGHAT and FQNNGV. The CDR3 nucleotides read TGTGCCAGCAGCTTAACGTTGAGGGGCGGGGAGACCCAGTACATC. Translated: CASSLTLRGGETQYI.

V and J are TRBV18 and TRBJ2-3; D ambiguous. This CDR3 has 12 residues. Trimming left V 5 bases short and J 5 bases short, with 8 bases between. Germline V gene sequence: CDR1 KGHSH, CDR2 LQKENI. DNA of the CDR3: TGTGCCAGCTCAAATTACCGAGATACGCAGTATTTT. Translating it yields CASSNYRDTQYF.

In this sample, this clonotype turned up a few times. The CDR3 DNA is TGCGCCAGCAGCCAAGAGCGGTCGCTAGCCCCGAGGGCGCAGTATTTT. Its protein product is CASSQERSLAPRAQYF. The chain couples TRBV4-3 to TRBJ2-3, with TRBD2 as a possible D gene (5 bases). V shed 0 bases and J shed 10 bases, with 20 bases lying between them. Germline V lookup: CDR1 LGHNA, CDR2 YSLEER. This CDR3 region has 16 residues.

The chain joins TRBV27 to TRBJ1-1; D is possibly TRBD1 (6 bases). Per germline, CDR1 MNHEY and CDR2 SMNVEV (reference sequence). The CDR3 is 15 residues long. V was shortened by 3 bases and J by 2 bases, with 13 bases between the two germline ends. The CDR3 sequence: CASSFDRPLNTEAFF. Here the CDR3 DNA reads TGTGCCAGCAGTTTTGACAGGCCATTAAACACTGAAGCTTTCTTT.

J is TRBJ1-1 and V is TRBV7-9; tentatively, D is TRBD1 (6 bases). CDR3 length: 14 amino acids. Germline CDR1 reads SEHNR; CDR2 reads FQNEAQ (reference sequence). With 5 bases removed from V and 7 bases from J, the gap between germline ends came to 17 bases. The DNA for the CDR3 is TGTGCCAGCAGCCCGAGGGACAAAGCGCTTGAAGCTTTCTTT. It encodes CASSPRDKALEAFF.

This chain links TRBV10-3 with TRBJ1-4, with D maybe TRBD1 (5 bases). With 7 bases removed from V and 8 bases from J, the gap between germline ends came to 14 bases. There are 13 residues in the CDR3. CDR1 ENHRY and CDR2 SYGVKD come from the germline V gene. In DNA, the CDR3 is TGTGCCATCAAGGGGAATCCAGGCGAAAAACTGTTTTTT. It encodes CAIKGNPGEKLFF.

This clonotype was counted a few times. J is TRBJ1-6 and V is TRBV12-3 or TRBV12-4, with TRBD1 as a possible D gene (5 bases). The CDR3 has 17 amino acids. The ends were cut back, 3 bases at V and 10 bases at J, with 22 bases in the middle. CDR3 DNA sequence: TGTGCCAGCAGTTTTGGGTGGGGGGACGTCCCCGGATCACCCCTCCACTTT. Encoded protein: CASSFGWGDVPGSPLHF.

The rearrangement joins TRBV7-2 to TRBJ1-4; D possibly corresponds to TRBD1 (5 bases). The CDR3 totals 14 residues. Germline values: CDR1 SGHTA, CDR2 FQGNSA. Trimming removed 6 bases at V and 5 bases at J, with 13 bases between. Here the CDR3 reads CASSNRQLNEKLFF. The DNA of the CDR3 is TGTGCCAGCAGTAACAGGCAGCTGAATGAAAAACTGTTTTTT.

The sample holds a few counts of this clonotype. CDR3 loop: CSVEAEDQETQYF. The CDR3 bases are TGCAGCGTTGAGGCAGAAGACCAAGAGACCCAGTACTTC. The V gene is TRBV29-1, the J gene TRBJ2-5, with D hard to call. V gave up 3 bases and J gave up 0 bases, with 8 bases separating them. Germline CDR1 and CDR2: SQVTM and ANQGSEA. CDR3 length equals 13 residues.

CDR3 region: CSASGLPLADTQYF. CDR3 nucleotides: TGCAGTGCTAGTGGACTCCCTCTAGCAGATACGCAGTATTTT. V is TRBV20-1 and J is TRBJ2-3; D may be TRBD2 (5 bases). V was pared by 3 bases and J by 4 bases, with 14 bases between. CDR1 and CDR2 (germline): DFQATT, SNEGSKA (reference sequence). This CDR3 contains 14 residues.

The V and J genes are TRBV4-1 and TRBJ2-1; no firm D call. V lost 1 base to trimming and J lost 2 bases, with 12 bases between them. Germline CDR1 MGHRA, CDR2 YSYEKL. The CDR3 extends over 16 amino acids. CDR3 in DNA: TGCGCCAGCAGCCAAGTTGACCTGATAACCTACAATGAGCAGTTCTTC. Translating it yields CASSQVDLITYNEQFF.

This clonotype was seen more than once but under ten times. CDR3 sequence (DNA): TGTGCCTGGAGGGTCGATGAAAACTATGGCTACACCTTC. Protein sequence: CAWRVDENYGYTF. The chain couples TRBV30 to TRBJ1-2; no definite D call. This CDR3 is built from 13 residues. Trimming took off 3 bases at V and 2 bases at J, with 10 bases between the two ends. Germline assignment: CDR1 GTSNPN and CDR2 SVGIG (reference sequence). The complete variable domain, with remaining parts taken from reference TRBV30 and TRBJ1-2, reads SQTIHQWPATLVQPVGSPLSLECTVEGTSNPNLYWYRQAAGRGLQLLFYSVGIGQISSEVPQNLSASRPQDRQFILSSKKLLLSDSGFYLCAWRVDENYGYTFGSGTRLTVV.